Listed below are T cell receptor beta chains from one sample, sequenced in a study of blood T cells in healthy people across ages. TCRdb independently ran MiXCR on the 5' RACE reads; one entry per CDR3 protein. The sample records around 2 million distinct CDR3 sequences, 39% being singletons. Material: blood. These receptor sequences come from a human donor in good health. CDR3s include the opening cysteine and the closing phenylalanine or tryptophan. The D gene is left open where the match is weak. For some rows the clone size is stated as once, few or many, or as a class when expanded; others skip it.

D | J | V | size | DNA | CDR3
- | TRBJ1-2 | TRBV5-1 | few | TGCGCCGGCAGCTTGACGCAGCCCTATGGCTACACCTTC | CAGSLTQPYGYTF
TRBD1 | TRBJ2-7 | TRBV20-1 | - | TGCAGTAATATACAGGGGACCTACGAGCAGTACTTC | CSNIQGTYEQYF
- | TRBJ2-6 | TRBV4-1 | - | TGCGCCAGCAGCCAAGTTGAGCTGACCGGCATCTCTGGGGCCAACGTCCTGACTTTC | CASSQVELTGISGANVLTF
TRBD1 | TRBJ2-7 | TRBV27 | few | TGTGCCAGCACCGGGACAGGAGGATCCTACGAGCAGTACTTC | CASTGTGGSYEQYF
- | TRBJ2-1 | TRBV7-9 | - | TGTGCCAGCAGCTTCCAACGGGGGTATGATGAGCAGTTCTTC | CASSFQRGYDEQFF
- | TRBJ2-1 | TRBV6-1 | once | TGTGCCAGCAGTGATATAGGGCAGAGGGCGGCCGCCGGTGAGCAGTTCTTC | CASSDIGQRAAAGEQFF
TRBD1 | TRBJ2-1 | TRBV7-9 | few | TGTGCCAGCAGCTCACAGGGGTTCGGTTGCAATGAGCAGTTCTTC | CASSSQGFGCNEQFF
- | TRBJ1-1 | TRBV5-1 | - | TGCGCCAGCAGCTTAGCACTTACCGGGGGTGAAGCTTTCTTT | CASSLALTGGEAFF
TRBD2 | TRBJ2-7 | TRBV6-2/TRBV6-3 | few | TGTGCCAGTATGGGACTAGCGATCGACGAGCAGTACTTC | CASMGLAIDEQYF
- | TRBJ1-2 | TRBV12-3/TRBV12-4 | - | TGTGCCAGCACTACACAGGGAACGAACTATGGCTACACCTTC | CASTTQGTNYGYTF
- | TRBJ1-2 | TRBV20-1 | - | TGCTCCTCGACCGGCAGGGGAGGCTTTGGCTACACCTTC | CSSTGRGGFGYTF